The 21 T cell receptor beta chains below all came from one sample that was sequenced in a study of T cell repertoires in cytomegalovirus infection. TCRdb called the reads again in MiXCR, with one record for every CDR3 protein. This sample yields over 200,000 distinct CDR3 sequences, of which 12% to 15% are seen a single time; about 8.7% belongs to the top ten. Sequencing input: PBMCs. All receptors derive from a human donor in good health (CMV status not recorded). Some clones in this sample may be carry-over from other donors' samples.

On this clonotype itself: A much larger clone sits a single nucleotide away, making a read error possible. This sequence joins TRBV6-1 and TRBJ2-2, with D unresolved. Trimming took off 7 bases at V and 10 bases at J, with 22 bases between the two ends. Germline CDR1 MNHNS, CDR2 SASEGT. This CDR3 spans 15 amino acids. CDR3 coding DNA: TGTGCCAGCACCCCTGGAACGAATAGATGGGAGGAGCTGTTTTTT. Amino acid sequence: CASTPGTNRWEELFF.

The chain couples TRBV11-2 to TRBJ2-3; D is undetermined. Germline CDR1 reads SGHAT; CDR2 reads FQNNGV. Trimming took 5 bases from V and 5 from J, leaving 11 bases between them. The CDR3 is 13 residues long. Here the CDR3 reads CASSRPLQDTQYF. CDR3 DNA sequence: TGTGCCAGCAGCCGGCCCCTTCAAGATACGCAGTATTTT.

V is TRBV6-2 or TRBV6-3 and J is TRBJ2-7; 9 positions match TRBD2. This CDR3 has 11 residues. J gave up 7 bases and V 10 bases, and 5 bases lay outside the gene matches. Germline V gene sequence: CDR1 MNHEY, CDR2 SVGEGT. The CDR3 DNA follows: TGTGCCACCCAGACTAGCGGAGAGCAGTACTTC. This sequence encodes CATQTSGEQYF.

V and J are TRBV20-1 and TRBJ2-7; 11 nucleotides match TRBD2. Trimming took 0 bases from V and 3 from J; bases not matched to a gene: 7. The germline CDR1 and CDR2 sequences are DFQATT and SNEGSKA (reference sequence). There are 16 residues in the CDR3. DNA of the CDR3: TGCAGTGCTAGAGATCTAGCGGGAGGTACTTTCTACGAGCAGTACTTC. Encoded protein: CSARDLAGGTFYEQYF.

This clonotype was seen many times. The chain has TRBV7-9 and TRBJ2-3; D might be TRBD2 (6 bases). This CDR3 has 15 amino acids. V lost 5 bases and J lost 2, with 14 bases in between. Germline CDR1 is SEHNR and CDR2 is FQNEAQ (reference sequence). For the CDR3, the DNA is TGTGCCAGCAGCCCCAGACGGGGGACCACAGATACGCAGTATTTT. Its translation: CASSPRRGTTDTQYF.

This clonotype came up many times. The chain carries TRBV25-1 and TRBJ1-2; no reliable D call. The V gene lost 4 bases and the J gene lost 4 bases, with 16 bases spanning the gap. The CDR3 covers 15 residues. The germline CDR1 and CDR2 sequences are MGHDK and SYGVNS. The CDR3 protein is CASSGYSHGPYGYTF. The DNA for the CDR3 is TGTGCCAGCAGTGGCTACAGTCACGGCCCCTATGGCTACACCTTC.

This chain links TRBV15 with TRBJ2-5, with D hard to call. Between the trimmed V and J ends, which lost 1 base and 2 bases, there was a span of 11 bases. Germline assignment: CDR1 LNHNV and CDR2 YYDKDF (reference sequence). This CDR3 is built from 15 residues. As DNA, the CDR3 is TGTGCCACCAGCAGAGCTAGGACCCTTCAAGAGACCCAGTACTTC. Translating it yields CATSRARTLQETQYF.

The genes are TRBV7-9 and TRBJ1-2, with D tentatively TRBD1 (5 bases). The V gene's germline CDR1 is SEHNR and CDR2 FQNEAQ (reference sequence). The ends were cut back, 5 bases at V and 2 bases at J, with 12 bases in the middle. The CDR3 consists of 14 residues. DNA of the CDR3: TGTGCCAGCAGCAGCGGGGCAGGGAACTATGGCTACACCTTC. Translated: CASSSGAGNYGYTF.

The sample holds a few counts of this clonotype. The CDR3 protein is CASSGGLARDTQYF. The CDR3 DNA sequence: TGCGCCAGCAGCGGGGGGCTAGCGAGAGATACGCAGTATTTT. V is TRBV5-1 and J is TRBJ2-3; perhaps D is TRBD1 or TRBD2 (6 bases each). The CDR3 extends over 14 amino acids. Trimming stripped 4 bases from V and 5 bases from J, with 14 bases between. Per the germline V gene, CDR1 is SGHRS and CDR2 is YFSETQ.

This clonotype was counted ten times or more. CDR3 loop: CASSFGGGLQNIQYF. In DNA, the CDR3 is TGTGCCAGCAGTTTCGGGGGGGGACTCCAAAACATTCAGTACTTC. The J gene is TRBJ2-4, the V gene TRBV12-3 or TRBV12-4, with 8 bases matching TRBD2. The CDR3 has 15 amino acids. J lost 5 bases, V lost 3 bases, and 6 bases had no gene match.

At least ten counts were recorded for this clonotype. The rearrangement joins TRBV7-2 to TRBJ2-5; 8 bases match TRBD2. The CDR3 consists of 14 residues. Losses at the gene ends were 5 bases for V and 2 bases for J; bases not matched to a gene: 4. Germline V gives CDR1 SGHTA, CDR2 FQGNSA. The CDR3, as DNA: TGTGCCAGCAGCCCGACTAGCGTACAAGAGACCCAGTACTTC. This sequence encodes CASSPTSVQETQYF.

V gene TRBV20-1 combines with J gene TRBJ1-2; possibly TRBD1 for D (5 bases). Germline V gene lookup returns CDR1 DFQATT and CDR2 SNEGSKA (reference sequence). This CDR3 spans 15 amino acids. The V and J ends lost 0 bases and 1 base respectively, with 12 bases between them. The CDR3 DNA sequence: TGCAGTGCTAGAGACCAGGGAGTTCTTAACTATGGCTACACCTTC. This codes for CSARDQGVLNYGYTF.

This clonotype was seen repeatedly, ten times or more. The CDR3 nucleotides are TGTGCCAGCAGCCCGGCGGCCCGGTCCACAGATACGCAGTATTTT. The encoded protein is CASSPAARSTDTQYF. The chain has TRBV7-3 and TRBJ2-3; D unclear. The germline V gene has CDR1 SGHTA and CDR2 FQGTGA. The CDR3 totals 15 residues. Trimming removed 5 bases at V and 2 bases at J, with 14 bases between. Together with reference TRBV7-3 and TRBJ2-3, the CDR3 gives the full variable domain: GAGVSQTPSNKVTEKGKYVELRCDPISGHTALYWYRQSLGQGPEFLIYFQGTGAADDSGLPNDRFFAVRPEGSVSTLKIQRTERGDSAVYLCASSPAARSTDTQYFGPGTRLTVL.

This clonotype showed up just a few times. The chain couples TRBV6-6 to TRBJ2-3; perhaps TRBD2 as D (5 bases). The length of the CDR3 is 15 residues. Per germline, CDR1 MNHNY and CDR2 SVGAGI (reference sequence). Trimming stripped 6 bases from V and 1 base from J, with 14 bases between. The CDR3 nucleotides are TGTGCCAGCAGGTCGAGGCTAGCAGGCACAGATACGCAGTATTTT. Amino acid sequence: CASRSRLAGTDTQYF.

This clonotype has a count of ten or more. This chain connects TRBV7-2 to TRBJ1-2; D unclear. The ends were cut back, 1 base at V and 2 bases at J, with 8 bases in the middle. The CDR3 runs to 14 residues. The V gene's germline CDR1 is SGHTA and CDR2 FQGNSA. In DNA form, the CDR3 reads TGTGCCAGCAGCTTAGAGCCTGACAACTATGGCTACACCTTC. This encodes CASSLEPDNYGYTF.

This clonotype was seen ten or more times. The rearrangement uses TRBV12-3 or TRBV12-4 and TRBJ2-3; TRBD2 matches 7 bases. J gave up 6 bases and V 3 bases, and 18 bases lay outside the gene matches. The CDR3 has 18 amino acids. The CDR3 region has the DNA TGTGCCAGCAGTTTCGGGTCTTGGTTGCGGGAGTCGGCTGATACGCAGTATTTT. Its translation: CASSFGSWLRESADTQYF.

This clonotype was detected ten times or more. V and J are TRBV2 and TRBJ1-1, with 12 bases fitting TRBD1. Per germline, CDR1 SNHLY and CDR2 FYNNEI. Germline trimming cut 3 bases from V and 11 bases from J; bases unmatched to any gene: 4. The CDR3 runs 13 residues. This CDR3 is CASSEGQGAKAFF. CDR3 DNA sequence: TGTGCCAGCAGTGAGGGACAGGGGGCTAAGGCTTTCTTT.

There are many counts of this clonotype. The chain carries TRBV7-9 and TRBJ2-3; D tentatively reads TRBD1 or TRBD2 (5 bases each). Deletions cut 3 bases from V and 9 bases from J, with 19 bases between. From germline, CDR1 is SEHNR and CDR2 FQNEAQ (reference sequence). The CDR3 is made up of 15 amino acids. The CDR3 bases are TGTGCCAGCAGCTTTCTTCGCAGGGACGGAGACACGCAGTATTTT. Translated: CASSFLRRDGDTQYF.

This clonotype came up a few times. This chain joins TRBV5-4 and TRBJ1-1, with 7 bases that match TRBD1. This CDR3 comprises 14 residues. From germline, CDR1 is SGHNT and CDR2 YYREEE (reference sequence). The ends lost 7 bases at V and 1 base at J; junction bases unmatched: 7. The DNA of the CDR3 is TGTGCCAGCGGACCCGGGACAGAGAACACTGAAGCTTTCTTT. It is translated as CASGPGTENTEAFF.

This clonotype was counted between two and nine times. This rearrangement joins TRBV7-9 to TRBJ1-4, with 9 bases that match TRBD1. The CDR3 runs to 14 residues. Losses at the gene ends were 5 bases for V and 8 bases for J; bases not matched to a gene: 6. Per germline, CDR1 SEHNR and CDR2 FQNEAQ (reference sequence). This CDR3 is CASSRDRAEEKLFF. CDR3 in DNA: TGTGCCAGCAGCCGGGACAGGGCAGAGGAAAAACTGTTTTTT.

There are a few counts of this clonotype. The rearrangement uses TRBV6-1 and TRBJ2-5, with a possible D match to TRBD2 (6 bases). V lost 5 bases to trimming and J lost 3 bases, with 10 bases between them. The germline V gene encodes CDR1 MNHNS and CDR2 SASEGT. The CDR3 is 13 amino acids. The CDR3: CASSPRLEETQYF. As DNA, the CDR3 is TGTGCCAGCAGTCCTCGACTAGAAGAGACCCAGTACTTC.